This T cell receptor (beta chain) was sequenced in a study of TIL therapy for anti-PD-1-resistant metastatic lung cancer (dated by TCRdb to the early 2020s). For context, the study as a whole: Enrolled patients had a median age of around 50 years (range 38-75) and a median tumor PD-L1 proportion score of approximately 6.2%. Most of the cohort had lung adenocarcinoma, including a few EGFR-mutant tumors and two ALK-rearranged tumors, and half of the patients were either current or former smokers. Across the cohort, whole-exome sequencing showed a median non-synonymous tumor mutation burden of roughly 1.5 mutations per megabase. T cell receptor beta sequencing of tumor and peripheral blood served to follow clonotypes across the tumor, the expanded TIL product, and serial blood samples. What the study reported, not specific to this receptor: The study protocol defined all tumor marker inferences as exploratory. Higher clonality and lower diversity were observed in expanded TIL cultures than in baseline intratumoral T cells (median clonality about 6% vs 30%, p < 0.0001). High clonal turnover was observed in TIL culture, with many enriched product clones not detected in the baseline tumor, which suggested clonal contraction rather than faithful expansion. The cohort was highly selected, including more treatment-naive, never-smoker and oncogene-addicted patients than is typical, which limits generalizability.

The germline V gene (reference sequence) sets CDR1 to SEHNR and CDR2 to FQNEAQ. The CDR3 spans 16 residues, from the cysteine through the phenylalanine. The DNA shown is the 48-base CDR3, in frame from base 1. The trim is 4 bases for V and 5 bases for J, with a gap of 18 bases between the germline ends. TCR beta CDR3 regions were amplified from genomic DNA with the immunoSEQ v3 hsTCRB kit using bias-controlled multiplex PCR. TCR libraries were sequenced on an Illumina NextSeq 500 to around 1.8 million read pairs for survey level or roughly 5-6.5 million for deep level. The paper's data handling went like this. Clonality was reported by immunoSEQ Analyzer software, which also assigned V, D and J genes and filtered out non-productive sequences. To compare repertoires between infused TIL and blood, productive Simpson clonality was used along with the Morisita overlap index of productive TRB rearrangements. The table was pulled from immuneACCESS by TCRdb, which kept in-frame rearrangements only. Such tables lose some clones; where checked, under half of the loss comes from unresolved V genes, and the rest has no known cause. The V and J calls and clone size are taken from that table; D and trimming were inferred from the DNA. This sample is represented by under 8,000 clones; approximately 71% of them were singletons. Clones ranked in the top ten supply 17% of the sample.

The meaning of the sample's time point label: pre-treatment sample, taken before nivolumab and TIL therapy. Excised metastases, mostly pleural nodules or supraclavicular lymph nodes, were used as baseline tumor samples and were taken from the same resection from which TIL were grown. Tumors were harvested prior to any PD-1/PD-L1 blockade, after which nivolumab was administered to patients, and lymphodepletion, expanded TIL infusion and IL-2 were given to patients who progressed. A phase I trial run at two centers enrolled adults with stage 4 NSCLC between 2017 and early 2020. The samples were obtained from a phase I trial that was single-arm and open-label and tested tumor-infiltrating lymphocyte therapy combined with nivolumab in advanced non-small cell lung cancer. Portions of each resected tumor were snap-frozen in liquid nitrogen and were stored at -80 degrees C. Using laser-capture macrodissection, tumor regions of interest were selected on H&E sections, then pulverized into approximately 16 mg aliquots and extracted using Qiagen Allprep kits.

Details on this clone: There is no known antigen for this receptor. Base quality data are lacking; no much larger clone is found one base away.

This specimen consisted of tumor tissue, obtained at baseline. The receptor comes from a person between 25 and 80 years old with non-small cell lung cancer. The chain links TRBV7-9 with TRBJ2-1, with the D call perhaps TRBD1 or TRBD2, as 7 bases match in each case. The CDR3 reads as follows: CASSSGGHGTDNEQFF. The DNA reads as follows: TGTGCCAGCAGCTCGGGGGGACACGGGACAGACAATGAGCAGTTCTTC.